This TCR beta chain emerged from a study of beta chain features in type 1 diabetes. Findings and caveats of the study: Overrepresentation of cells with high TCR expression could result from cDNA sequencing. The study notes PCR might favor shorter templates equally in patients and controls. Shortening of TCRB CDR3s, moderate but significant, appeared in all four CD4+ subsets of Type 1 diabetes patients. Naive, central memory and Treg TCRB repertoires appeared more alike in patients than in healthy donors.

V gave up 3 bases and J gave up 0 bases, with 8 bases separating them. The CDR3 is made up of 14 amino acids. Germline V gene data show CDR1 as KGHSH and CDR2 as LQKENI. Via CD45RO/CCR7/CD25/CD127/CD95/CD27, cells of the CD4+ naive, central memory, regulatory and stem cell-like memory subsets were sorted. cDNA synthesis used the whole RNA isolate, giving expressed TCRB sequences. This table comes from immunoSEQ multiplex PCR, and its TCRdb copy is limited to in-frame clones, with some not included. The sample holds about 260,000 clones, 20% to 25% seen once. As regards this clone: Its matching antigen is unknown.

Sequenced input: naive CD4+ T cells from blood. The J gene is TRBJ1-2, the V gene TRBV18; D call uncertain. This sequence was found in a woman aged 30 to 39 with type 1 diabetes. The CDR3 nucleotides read TGTGCCAGCTCACCCGTCGGTACTAACTATGGCTACACCTTC. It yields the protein CASSPVGTNYGYTF. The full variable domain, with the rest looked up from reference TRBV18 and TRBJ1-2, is NAGVMQNPRHLVRRRGQEARLRCSPMKGHSHVYWYRQLPEEGLKFMVYLQKENIIDESGMPKERFSAEFPKEGPSILRIQQVVRGDSAAYFCASSPVGTNYGYTFGSGTRLTVV.